This paragraph covers one T cell receptor (beta chain) sequence. These data originate in a study of PD-1 blockade in classical Hodgkin lymphoma. Assay used: immunoSEQ multiplex PCR; TCRdb lists only in-frame clones, some missing. The data hold 30,000 to 40,000 clones, with 76% observed a single time. Each patient relapsed following autologous stem cell transplantation, and prior brentuximab vedotin exposure differed. Germline CDR1 and CDR2: MNHEY and SVGAGI. The CDR3 contains 14 residues. V was pared by 5 bases and J by 1 base, with 11 bases between. The chain links TRBV6-5 to TRBJ1-1; D not resolved. The receptor was isolated from a human donor with classical Hodgkin lymphoma. The sample here was peripheral blood mononuclear cells (PBMCs), taken at baseline. CDR3 coding DNA: TGTGCCAGCAGTGTGAGACCCAGGAACACTGAAGCTTTCTTT. The encoded protein is CASSVRPRNTEAFF.